The sequence of this T cell receptor (beta chain) was determined in a study of blood T cell repertoires in COVID-19. Study summary: There were acute and convalescent COVID-19 samples, and they came from the United States, Italy and Spain. The analysed material was cDNA or gDNA that came from T cells, B-cell-depleted T cells, or PBMCs.

J gave up 1 base and V 3 bases, and 8 bases lay outside the gene matches. CDR1 is KGHSH and CDR2 is LQKENI in the germline V gene. The CDR3 loop spans 16 amino acids. In the original workflow: The assay estimated nucleated cells by amplifying reference gene primers. The repertoire was sequenced with immunoSEQ multiplex PCR; TCRdb's copy has only in-frame clones and lacks some. That table gives V, J and clone size, and the DNA gave D and trimming. The sample includes 130,000 to 150,000 clones, over 75% of them seen just once. This chain joins TRBV18 and TRBJ1-1; 7 nucleotides align to TRBD1. The sequencing input was peripheral blood. This sequence was found in a man aged 60 to 69 with active or convalescent COVID-19. In DNA form, the CDR3 reads TGTGCCAGCTCACCTATCTCCGGGACAGCGAACACTGAAGCTTTCTTT. Its protein is CASSPISGTANTEAFF.